This TCR beta chain appears in the sequencing data of a study of T cell repertoires in ileal Crohn's disease. Across the study: At surgery, around 36% of patients smoked, with median disease duration about eight years. About half of patients got postoperative therapy: approximately 12 thiopurines, around 20 anti-TNF. Regarding the study as a whole: Compared with CD4 T cells, sorted CD8 cells carried more expanded clones.

Described time point: proximal margin of the surgical specimen (macroscopically non-inflamed). Points on this clone: Its matching antigen is unknown.

Using immunoSEQ multiplex PCR, the repertoire was profiled, and TCRdb retains in-frame clones only, with some absent. Here the sample spans 5,500 or so clones, roughly 87% being singletons. This clonotype was sampled from an adult with Crohn's disease. Sequencing was carried out using ileal tissue.

The CDR3 coding sequence is TGTGCCAGCAGTTACGCAGATCAAGAGACCCAGTACTTC. It yields the protein CASSYADQETQYF. The V call is TRBV6-5, the J call TRBJ2-5; D is unclear. V shed 2 bases and J shed 2 bases, with 6 bases lying between them. The germline gives CDR1 MNHEY, CDR2 SVGAGI. This CDR3 spans 13 amino acids.